These 28 T cell receptor delta chains originate from one sample sequenced in a study of gamma-delta T cells after stem cell transplantation. TCRdb made new clone calls on the RT-PCR reads using CATT. Of 2,500 to 3,000 delta-chain clones in the sample, approximately 2% were seen once. The sequenced material came from gamma-delta T cells. The receptors were sampled from a human donor. It is not recorded whose cells these are; they may come from a transplant donor.

This clone was detected only a few times. TCRdb's protein, taken from a much larger clone, differs from this DNA's translation at residue 7, likely owing to a read error; the protein displayed comes from the DNA. This sequence joins TRDV2 and TRDJ1, with 7 bases that match TRDD3. Germline CDR1 is GEAIGNYY and CDR2 is EKD. The CDR3 totals 16 residues. The trim removed 3 bases at V and 1 base at J, leaving 10 bases unmatched. CDR3 nucleotide sequence: TGTGCCTGTGACCCTTTACCGGGGGATTCCACCGATAAACTCATCTTT. It is translated as CACDPLPGDSTDKLIF.

To note about this clone: With a far larger clone one base away, a read error is the likely cause. This same CDR3 is encoded by further DNA sequences in the sample. The rearrangement joins TRDV2 to TRDJ1; 8 positions match TRDD3. Germline V gene data show CDR1 as GEAIGNYY and CDR2 as EKD. The CDR3 covers 17 residues. The CDR3 protein is CACDTLLGDTRTDKLIF. The CDR3 coding sequence is TGTGCCTGTGACACCCTACTAGGGGATACAAGGACCGACAAACTCATCTTT.

By frequency in the sample, this clone is medium-sized. A far bigger clonotype differs at one base, so this is likely a read error. J is TRDJ1 and V is TRDV2; TRDD3 matches 9 bases. CDR3 size: 18 residues. J was trimmed by 0 bases and V by 0 bases; bases with no gene match: 10. The V gene's germline CDR1 is GEAIGNYY and CDR2 EKD. The CDR3 nucleotides are TGTGCCTGTGACACCGTTTCGACTGGGGGACACGACACCGATAAACTCATCTTT. Translating it yields CACDTVSTGGHDTDKLIF.

A few counts support this clone. A much bigger clone sits one base away, suggesting this may be a read error. Written as DNA, the CDR3 is TGTGCTCTTGGGGAAATAGTGAAAGACCTCTCGTACTGGGGGATACGCAGACGGAGCCGTTGCACCGATAAACTCATCTTT. It yields the protein CALGEIVKDLSYWGIRRRSRCTDKLIF. This sequence joins TRDV1 and TRDJ1, with 13 nucleotides matching TRDD3. The CDR3 has 27 amino acids. V was pared by 2 bases and J by 1 base, with 34 bases of the junction left unmatched. In germline, CDR1 is TSWWSYY, CDR2 QGS.

This clone was found a few times. The protein in TCRdb stems from a much larger clone and differs at residue 6 from this DNA's translation, likely a read error; here the protein is translated from the DNA. The chain joins TRDV2 to TRDJ1, with D possibly being TRDD3 (5 bases). Trimming took 0 bases from V and 4 from J, leaving 14 bases between them. This CDR3 has 15 residues. Germline values: CDR1 GEAIGNYY, CDR2 EKD. CDR3 DNA: TGTGCCTGTGACACCGTGGGGTCAAAGAGCGATAAACTCATCTTT. This sequence encodes CACDTVGSKSDKLIF.

On this clone: TCRdb attributes to this sequence the protein of a much larger clone, which differs from the DNA translation at residue 10; a read error is likely, and the protein displayed is translated from the DNA. This chain links TRDV2 with TRDJ1; D unclear. Trimming left V 0 bases short and J 3 bases short, with 22 bases between. The CDR3 contains 18 residues. Germline V gene lookup returns CDR1 GEAIGNYY and CDR2 EKD. CDR3 amino acids: CACDTVAPASPGADKLIF. For the CDR3, the DNA is TGTGCCTGTGACACCGTAGCCCCAGCAAGCCCAGGGGCCGATAAACTCATCTTT.

A remark on this clone: A read error is the likely source, as a far larger clone sits one nucleotide away. The V and J genes are TRDV2 and TRDJ1; 9 nucleotides agree with TRDD3. The CDR3 is made up of 24 amino acids. V lost 2 bases to trimming and J lost 0 bases; unmatched junction nucleotides: 30. Germline loops: CDR1 GEAIGNYY, CDR2 EKD. The CDR3 nucleotides read TGTGCCTGTGACAGCCTCCCGGGGGATAGGGGGGGGATACAGGGCGAAAGGTACACCGATAAACTCATCTTT. Translation gives CACDSLPGDRGGIQGERYTDKLIF.

The sample holds a few counts of this clone. This sequence is one base from a far larger clone and is likely a read error. In the same sample, other DNA sequences code for this CDR3. The rearrangement uses TRDV2 and TRDJ1; 10 bases agree with TRDD3. The CDR3 is made up of 16 amino acids. Germline V gene data show CDR1 as GEAIGNYY and CDR2 as EKD. CDR3 amino acids: CACDPLLGDSTDKLIF. CDR3 bases: TGTGCTTGTGACCCTTTACTGGGGGATTCCACCGATAAACTCATCTTT.

In the case of this clone: A far more abundant clone sits one base away, making this likely a read error. Other DNA sequences in the same sample also yield this CDR3. The V gene is TRDV2, the J gene TRDJ3; 7 nucleotides match TRDD3. The germline CDR1 and CDR2 sequences are GEAIGNYY and EKD. The CDR3 runs 19 residues. CDR3 loop: CACDTAGGLSSWDTRQMFF. Here the CDR3 DNA reads TGTGCCTGTGACACCGCTGGGGGCCTAAGCTCCTGGGACACCCGACAGATGTTCTTC.

This clone was picked up a small number of times. The protein that TCRdb holds for this DNA derives from a much larger clone and differs from the translated DNA at residue 13, which likely indicates a read error; the protein shown here is translated from the DNA. The genes are TRDV2 and TRDJ3; 11 bases are shared with TRDD3. Germline V gene data show CDR1 as GEAIGNYY and CDR2 as EKD. CDR3 length: 18 residues. The CDR3 protein is CACDILGDSTWDARQMFF. CDR3 nucleotides: TGTGCCTGTGACATACTGGGGGATAGTACCTGGGACGCCCGACAGATGTTTTTC.

On this clone: Given a far larger clone just one base away, this is likely a sequencing read error. The same CDR3 can be traced to other DNA sequences in this sample. The V call is TRDV2, the J call TRDJ1; TRDD3 aligns across 11 bases. The CDR3 consists of 15 residues. Germline CDR1 is GEAIGNYY and CDR2 is EKD. The CDR3 bases are TGCGCCTGTGACCTACTGGGGGATAGGGGAGACGGACTCATCTTT. Translated, it gives CACDLLGDRGDGLIF.

Notes on this clone: A read error is likely here: a far larger clone is one base away. The same CDR3 is also encoded by other DNA sequences in this sample. The V gene is TRDV2, the J gene TRDJ1; 11 bases are shared with TRDD3. Germline trimming cut 2 bases from V and 0 bases from J; bases unmatched to any gene: 22. Germline CDR1 is GEAIGNYY and CDR2 is EKD. The CDR3 loop spans 22 amino acids. Here the CDR3 DNA reads TGTGCCTGTGACATTTTGGGGGATACGCGGGACCGCAAGGACGTTTACACCGATAAACTCATCTTT. This translates into CACDILGDTRDRKDVYTDKLIF.

Worth noting for this clone: TCRdb's listed protein matches a much larger clone and diverges from this DNA's translation at residue 6, likely through a read error; the protein shown comes from the DNA. The chain recombines TRDV2 with TRDJ1; D gene unclear. V gave up 0 bases and J gave up 3 bases, with 16 bases separating them. This CDR3 comprises 16 residues. Per germline, CDR1 GEAIGNYY and CDR2 EKD. This CDR3 is CACDTDTAMKADKLIF. The CDR3 nucleotides read TGTGCCTGTGACACCGACACAGCGATGAAGGCCGATAAACTCATCTTT.

This clone is medium-sized within its sample. The CDR3 bases are TGTGCCTGTGACACCGTCGGTGGGGGATACGAGGGTTGGGACGATAAACTCATCTTT. Its protein is CACDTVGGGYEGWDDKLIF. The chain is built from TRDV2 and TRDJ1; 11 bases are shared with TRDD3. The V gene's germline CDR1 is GEAIGNYY and CDR2 EKD. Trimming took 0 bases from V and 4 from J; bases not matched to a gene: 15. There are 19 residues in the CDR3.

As to this clone: With only one base between it and a far larger clone, this is likely a read error. The chain uses TRDV2 and TRDJ3; tentatively, D is TRDD3 (5 bases). The CDR3 spans 21 residues. The germline V gene encodes CDR1 GEAIGNYY and CDR2 EKD. Trimming took 3 bases from V and 2 from J, leaving 25 bases between them. The CDR3: CACDSVEGGTRPTWDTRQMFF. The CDR3 nucleotides read TGTGCCTGTGACTCCGTAGAGGGGGGTACGCGACCCACCTGGGACACCCGACAGATGTTTTTC.

This clone was seen only a few times. The protein TCRdb lists belongs to a much larger clone and differs from this DNA's translation at residue 3, which points to a read error; the protein shown is made from the DNA. The rearrangement links TRDV2 to TRDJ1; 9 nucleotides agree with TRDD3. CDR1 GEAIGNYY and CDR2 EKD come from the germline V gene. The length of the CDR3 is 19 residues. CDR3 amino acids: CARDTVLGDTRRSENKLIF. The CDR3 coding sequence is TGTGCCCGTGACACGGTACTGGGGGACACCAGGAGGTCTGAGAATAAACTCATCTTT.

There are a few counts of this clone. TCRdb records a much larger clone's protein for this DNA, with a difference at residue 6 that likely arises from a read error; the protein given is the translation of the DNA. The rearrangement joins TRDV2 to TRDJ3; 12 bases match TRDD3. Germline CDR1 is GEAIGNYY and CDR2 is EKD. The CDR3 is made up of 20 amino acids. CDR3 DNA sequence: TGTGCCCGTGACACCATACTGGGGGATACAATCTCCTGGGACACCCGACAGATGTTTTTC. It specifies CARDTILGDTISWDTRQMFF.

This clone was seen a few times. A far larger clone is one base from this, pointing to a likely read error. The same CDR3 arises from other DNA sequences in this sample as well. This rearrangement joins TRDV2 to TRDJ1; the D gene is possibly TRDD2 (5 bases). Trimming shortened V by 4 bases and J by 5 bases, and 25 bases separated the two germline ends. This CDR3 is 17 amino acids long. Germline CDR1 is GEAIGNYY and CDR2 is EKD. The CDR3 DNA reads as TGTGCCTGTGATACCCTCTCTTCCCTCACTTCGGGGGATAAACTCATCTTT. This gives the protein CACDTLSSLTSGDKLIF.

By its share, this clone is medium-sized. The identical CDR3 is also encoded by other nucleotide sequences in the sample. The chain combines TRDV2 with TRDJ1; TRDD3 matches at 8 bases. This CDR3 has 17 amino acids. V shed 0 bases and J 1 base; nucleotides not matched to a gene: 9. Germline V CDR1 and CDR2: GEAIGNYY, EKD. CDR3: CACDTLLGGQPTDKLIF. The CDR3 DNA follows: TGTGCCTGTGACACCCTACTGGGGGGACAACCCACCGATAAACTCATCTTT.

This clone was counted only a few times. The TCRdb protein comes from a much larger clone and disagrees with this DNA's translation at residue 16, likely due to a read error; the protein given here is derived from the DNA. The DNA for the CDR3 is TGTGCCTGTGACACGTCCTGGGGGATGACTTACACCGATAAACTCACCTTT. Translated, it gives CACDTSWGMTYTDKLTF. The chain joins TRDV2 to TRDJ1, with 9 positions matching TRDD3. CDR3 size: 17 residues. Germline V gene sequence: CDR1 GEAIGNYY, CDR2 EKD.

This clone was seen a handful of times. The TCRdb protein comes from a much larger clone and disagrees with this DNA's translation at residue 16, likely due to a read error; the protein given here is derived from the DNA. The rearrangement uses TRDV2 and TRDJ1; 7 nucleotides align to TRDD3. CDR3 length: 18 residues. The germline CDR1 and CDR2 sequences are GEAIGNYY and EKD. The chain's CDR3 is CACDPVLGLIGGTDKPIF. In nucleotides, the CDR3 is TGTGCCTGTGACCCCGTACTGGGGTTAATCGGGGGAACCGATAAACCCATCTTT.

This clone was observed a few times. It differs at one base from a far larger clone, so likely a read error. Distinct nucleotide sequences in the sample also encode this CDR3. V gene TRDV2 combines with J gene TRDJ1, with 12 nucleotides matching TRDD3. The CDR3 spans 19 residues. Germline V lookup: CDR1 GEAIGNYY, CDR2 EKD. The CDR3 DNA reads TGTGCCTGCGACACCCTATTTACTGGGGGATACTTGTACACCGATAAACTCATCTTT. Translating gives CACDTLFTGGYLYTDKLIF.

On this clone: This DNA's translation and the protein TCRdb lists, from a much larger clone, do not match at residue 12, likely due to a read error; the protein shown is translated from the DNA. The chain is built from TRDV2 and TRDJ1, with 13 nucleotides matching TRDD3. CDR3 length: 18 residues. Unmatched junction bases numbered 10, after V lost 3 bases and J lost 1 base. Germline CDR1 is GEAIGNYY and CDR2 is EKD. In DNA, the CDR3 is TGTGCCTGTGACGCCGTACTGGGGGATACGCGGGGCACCGATAAACTCATCTTT. It specifies CACDAVLGDTRGTDKLIF.

Only a few counts were recorded for this clone. The rearrangement uses TRDV2 and TRDJ1; the match to TRDD3 covers 10 bases. The germline V gene has CDR1 GEAIGNYY and CDR2 EKD. J was trimmed by 0 bases and V by 3 bases; bases with no gene match: 15. There are 19 residues in the CDR3. This chain's CDR3 is CACDPLLGDSFPYTDKLIF. The CDR3 DNA is TGTGCCTGTGACCCTTTACTGGGGGATTCGTTCCCGTACACCGATAAACTCATCTTT.

This clone was observed a handful of times. The protein recorded in TCRdb matches a much larger clone and deviates from this DNA's translation at residues 4 and 15, suggesting a read error; the protein here is obtained by translating the DNA. The chain uses TRDV2 and TRDJ1; D is ambiguous. The germline gives CDR1 GEAIGNYY, CDR2 EKD. CDR3 length: 18 amino acids. The CDR3 region is CACGTVAPANPGADELIF. The DNA of the CDR3 is TGTGCCTGTGGCACCGTAGCCCCAGCAAACCCAGGGGCCGATGAACTCATCTTT.

The table lists this clone with a few counts. Given a far larger clone just one base away, this is likely a sequencing read error. At the DNA level, this CDR3 is encoded by other sequences in the same sample as well. The chain has TRDV2 and TRDJ3; perhaps TRDD3 as D (6 bases). Per germline, CDR1 GEAIGNYY and CDR2 EKD. This CDR3 contains 19 residues. CDR3 amino acids: CACDPPGDLSSWDTRQMFF. The DNA for the CDR3 is TGTGCCTGTGACCCCCCTGGGGATTTAAGCTCCTGGGATACCCGACAGATGTTTTTC.

This clone was counted a few times. The V call is TRDV2, the J call TRDJ1, with 8 bases lining up with TRDD3. Germline CDR1 GEAIGNYY, CDR2 EKD. The CDR3 is made up of 16 amino acids. The trim removed 3 bases at V and 8 bases at J, leaving 16 bases unmatched. CDR3 sequence: CACDPLWDTGIDKLIF. The CDR3 nucleotides read TGTGCCTGTGACCCATTATGGGATACGGGGATCGACAAACTCATCTTT.

There are a few counts of this clone. The V call is TRDV2, the J call TRDJ1; 12 bases map to TRDD3. Germline V gene lookup returns CDR1 GEAIGNYY and CDR2 EKD. The ends lost 3 bases at V and 6 bases at J; junction bases unmatched: 7. This CDR3 has 15 amino acids. The DNA of the CDR3 is TGTGCCTGTGACCGACTGGGGGATACCAAGAATAAACTCATCTTT. It yields the protein CACDRLGDTKNKLIF.